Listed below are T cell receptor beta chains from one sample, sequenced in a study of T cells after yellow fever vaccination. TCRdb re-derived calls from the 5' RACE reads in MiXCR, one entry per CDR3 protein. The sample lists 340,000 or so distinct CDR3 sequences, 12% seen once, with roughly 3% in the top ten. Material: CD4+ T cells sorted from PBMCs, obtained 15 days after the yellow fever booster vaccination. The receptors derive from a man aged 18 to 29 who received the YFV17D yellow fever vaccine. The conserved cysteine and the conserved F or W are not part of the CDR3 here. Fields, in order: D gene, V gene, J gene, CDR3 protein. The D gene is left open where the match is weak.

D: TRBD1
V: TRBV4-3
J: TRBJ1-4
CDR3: ASSRGQAKTTNEKLF

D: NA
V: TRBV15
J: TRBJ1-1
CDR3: ATSRERGMVAF

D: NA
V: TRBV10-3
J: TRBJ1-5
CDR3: AIRPEGSNQPQH

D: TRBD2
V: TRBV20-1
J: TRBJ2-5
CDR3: SAKEIQRGNQETQY

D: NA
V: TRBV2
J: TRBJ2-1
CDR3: ASSSRLGNEQF

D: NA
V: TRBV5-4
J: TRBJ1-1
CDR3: ASSWGDGTEAF

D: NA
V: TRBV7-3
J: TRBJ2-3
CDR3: ASSREPSGTQY

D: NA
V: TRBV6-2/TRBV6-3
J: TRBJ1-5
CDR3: ASRYTGGRQPQH

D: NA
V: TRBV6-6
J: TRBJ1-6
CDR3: ASSEPGANSPLH

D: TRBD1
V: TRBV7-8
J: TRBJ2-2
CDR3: ASSLSGGATGELF

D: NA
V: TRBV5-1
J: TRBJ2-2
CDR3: ASSLVRGANTGELF

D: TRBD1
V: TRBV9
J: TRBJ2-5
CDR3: ASSSRDGQGGWETQY

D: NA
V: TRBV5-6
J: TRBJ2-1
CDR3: ASSPSDTVNEQF

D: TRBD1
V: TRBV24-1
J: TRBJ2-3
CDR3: ATSDSQGATDTQY

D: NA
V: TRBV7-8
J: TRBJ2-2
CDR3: ASSPLPETGELF

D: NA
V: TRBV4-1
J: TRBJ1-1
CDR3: ASSQDGYKIKGDTEAF

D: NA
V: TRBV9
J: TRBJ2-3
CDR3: ASSVEVYTDTQY

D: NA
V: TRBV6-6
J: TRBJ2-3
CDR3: ASSYKGTDTQY

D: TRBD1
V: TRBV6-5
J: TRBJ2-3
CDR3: ASSRGQLGTDTQY

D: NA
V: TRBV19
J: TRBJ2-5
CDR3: ASSQRQETQY

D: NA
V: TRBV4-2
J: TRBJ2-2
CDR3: ASSQSRGLNTGELF

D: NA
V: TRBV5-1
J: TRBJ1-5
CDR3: ARLREAQH

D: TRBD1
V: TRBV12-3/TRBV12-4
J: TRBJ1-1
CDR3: ASSFSGGRAEAF

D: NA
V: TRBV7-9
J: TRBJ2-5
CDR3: ASSLAFRDVVC

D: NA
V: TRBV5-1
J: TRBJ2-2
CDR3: ASSLGHITGELF

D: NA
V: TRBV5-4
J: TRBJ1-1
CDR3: ASSLRATLNTEAF

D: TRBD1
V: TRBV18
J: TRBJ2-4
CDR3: ASSVTGTENIQY

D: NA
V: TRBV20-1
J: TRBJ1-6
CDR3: SARTLVGDSPLH

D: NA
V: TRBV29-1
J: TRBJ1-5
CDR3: SVEQGPGQPQH

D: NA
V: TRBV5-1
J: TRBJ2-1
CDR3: ASSLVARGYSYNEQF

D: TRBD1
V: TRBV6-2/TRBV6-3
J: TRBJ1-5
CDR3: ASTQGQVNQPQH

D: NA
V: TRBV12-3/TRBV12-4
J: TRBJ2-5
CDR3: ASRTGFEETQY

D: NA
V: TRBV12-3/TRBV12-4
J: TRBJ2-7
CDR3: ASTSTPSWEQY

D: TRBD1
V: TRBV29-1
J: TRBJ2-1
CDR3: SVGQGGSGGEQF

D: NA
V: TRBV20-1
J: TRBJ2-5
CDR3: SAGETQY

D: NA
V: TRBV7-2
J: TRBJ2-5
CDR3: ASSQRTEETQY

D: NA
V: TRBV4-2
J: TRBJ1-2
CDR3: ASSQEGEANYGYT

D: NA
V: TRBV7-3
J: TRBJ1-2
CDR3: ASEGSLGTYGYT

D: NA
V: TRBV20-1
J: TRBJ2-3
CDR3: SARGGARSDTQY

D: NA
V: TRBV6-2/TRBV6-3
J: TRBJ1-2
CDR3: ASSYGRLNYGYT

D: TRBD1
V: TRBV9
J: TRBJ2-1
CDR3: ASSVTTGTGKF

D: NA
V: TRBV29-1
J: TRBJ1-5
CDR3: SVEFRANQPQH

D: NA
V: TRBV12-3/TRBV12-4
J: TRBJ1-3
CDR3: ASSLAPGGAVSGNTIY

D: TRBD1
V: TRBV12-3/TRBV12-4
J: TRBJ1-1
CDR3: ASSSTGGRYTEAF

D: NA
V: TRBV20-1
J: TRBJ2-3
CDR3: SESRDSGHTQY

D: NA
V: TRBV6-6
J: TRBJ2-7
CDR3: ASSYGSLAYEQY

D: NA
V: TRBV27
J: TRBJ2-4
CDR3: ASAMDIGGAKNIQY

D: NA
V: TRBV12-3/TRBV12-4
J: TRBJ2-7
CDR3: ASSFGARGYEQY

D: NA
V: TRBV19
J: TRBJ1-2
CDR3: ASGSRKPEEGYT